These T cell receptor beta chains were read from a single sample in a study of control samples from healthy donors and cancer patients. The data were produced by immunoSEQ multiplex PCR, yet TCRdb's version contains in-frame clones alone and is incomplete. The repertoire holds roughly 59,000 clones, with under 95% as singletons. Input material: PBMCs. The receptors originated from a man aged 35-49 years with colorectal cancer. CDR3s include the opening cysteine and the closing phenylalanine or tryptophan. D genes are given only for firm matches. Expanded clones are given a class, and other clones once, few, many or no size at all.

v_call: TRBV6-2/TRBV6-3
j_call: TRBJ2-7
d_call: TRBD2
clone_size: -
cdr3_aa: CASSGGTSGGRYEQYF
cdr3_nt: TGTGCCAGCAGCGGCGGGACTAGCGGGGGCCGCTACGAGCAGTACTTC

v_call: TRBV27
j_call: TRBJ1-4
d_call: -
clone_size: -
cdr3_aa: CASSLGRLNEKLFF
cdr3_nt: TGTGCCAGCAGTTTAGGCAGGTTAAATGAAAAACTGTTTTTT

v_call: TRBV5-6
j_call: TRBJ2-7
d_call: -
clone_size: -
cdr3_aa: CASSWAGTLPYEQYF
cdr3_nt: TGTGCCAGCAGCTGGGCCGGGACATTGCCCTACGAGCAGTACTTC

v_call: TRBV19
j_call: TRBJ2-5
d_call: TRBD1
clone_size: -
cdr3_aa: CASSAGGAGETQYF
cdr3_nt: TGTGCCAGTAGTGCAGGGGGCGCCGGGGAGACCCAGTACTTC

v_call: TRBV7-2
j_call: TRBJ2-1
d_call: -
clone_size: -
cdr3_aa: CASSLGGKQNEQFF
cdr3_nt: TGTGCCAGCAGCTTAGGAGGCAAACAAAATGAGCAGTTCTTC

v_call: TRBV5-4
j_call: TRBJ1-6
d_call: -
clone_size: -
cdr3_aa: CASRYSGSPLHF
cdr3_nt: TGTGCCAGCAGGTATTCCGGTTCACCCCTCCACTTT

v_call: TRBV25-1
j_call: TRBJ2-1
d_call: TRBD2
clone_size: once
cdr3_aa: CASSPLAGGLINEQFF
cdr3_nt: TGTGCCAGCAGTCCGCTAGCGGGGGGCCTGATCAATGAGCAGTTCTTC

v_call: TRBV29-1
j_call: TRBJ2-7
d_call: TRBD1
clone_size: -
cdr3_aa: CSVVQGAREQYF
cdr3_nt: TGCAGCGTTGTGCAGGGGGCGCGAGAGCAGTACTTC

v_call: TRBV11-3
j_call: TRBJ2-1
d_call: -
clone_size: few
cdr3_aa: CASSSGQRANEQFF
cdr3_nt: TGTGCCAGCAGCTCTGGACAGAGGGCCAATGAGCAGTTCTTC

v_call: TRBV18
j_call: TRBJ1-6
d_call: -
clone_size: -
cdr3_aa: CASSPSGPGGASNSPLHF
cdr3_nt: TGTGCCAGCTCACCTTCGGGGCCGGGGGGGGCGAGTAATTCACCCCTCCACTTT

v_call: TRBV4-2
j_call: TRBJ2-7
d_call: TRBD2
clone_size: -
cdr3_aa: CASSQEIYMAGGPDEQYF
cdr3_nt: TGTGCCAGCAGCCAAGAGATCTATATGGCGGGGGGGCCGGACGAGCAGTACTTC

v_call: TRBV15
j_call: TRBJ2-2
d_call: -
clone_size: -
cdr3_aa: CATSTKTVNTGELFF
cdr3_nt: TGTGCCACCAGCACGAAGACAGTAAACACCGGGGAGCTGTTTTTT

v_call: TRBV6-6
j_call: TRBJ1-5
d_call: -
clone_size: few
cdr3_aa: CASTKQGLGNQPQHF
cdr3_nt: TGTGCCAGCACCAAGCAGGGCCTCGGCAATCAGCCCCAGCATTTT

v_call: TRBV6-1
j_call: TRBJ2-7
d_call: -
clone_size: once
cdr3_aa: CASSEEGRIPFYEQYF
cdr3_nt: TGTGCCAGCAGTGAAGAGGGTCGAATCCCGTTCTACGAGCAGTACTTC

v_call: TRBV7-9
j_call: TRBJ1-1
d_call: TRBD1
clone_size: once
cdr3_aa: CASSPPGTGTTEAFF
cdr3_nt: TGTGCCAGCAGCCCCCCCGGGACAGGGACGACTGAAGCTTTCTTT

v_call: TRBV5-1
j_call: TRBJ2-3
d_call: -
clone_size: -
cdr3_aa: CASTPGGLAGTDTQYF
cdr3_nt: TGCGCCAGCACCCCTGGGGGCCTAGCGGGCACAGATACGCAGTATTTT

v_call: TRBV9
j_call: TRBJ1-4
d_call: TRBD1
clone_size: -
cdr3_aa: CASSPGTGNEKLFF
cdr3_nt: TGTGCCAGCTCTCCGGGGACAGGGAATGAAAAACTGTTTTTT

v_call: TRBV27
j_call: TRBJ2-7
d_call: TRBD1
clone_size: -
cdr3_aa: CASSYRQGAYEQYF
cdr3_nt: TGTGCCAGCAGTTATCGACAGGGGGCCTACGAGCAGTACTTC

v_call: TRBV5-1
j_call: TRBJ1-1
d_call: -
clone_size: -
cdr3_aa: CASSPTSTNTEAFF
cdr3_nt: TGCGCCAGCAGCCCGACATCCACTAACACTGAAGCTTTCTTT

v_call: TRBV11-2
j_call: TRBJ2-1
d_call: -
clone_size: -
cdr3_aa: CASSLDRGDYNEQFF
cdr3_nt: TGTGCCAGCAGCTTAGACAGGGGGGATTACAATGAGCAGTTCTTC

v_call: TRBV5-1
j_call: TRBJ2-7
d_call: TRBD1
clone_size: once
cdr3_aa: CASSPWTGTYEQYF
cdr3_nt: TGCGCCAGCAGCCCCTGGACAGGGACCTACGAGCAGTACTTC

v_call: TRBV21-1
j_call: TRBJ1-1
d_call: -
clone_size: -
cdr3_aa: CASSKASGGNGTEAFF
cdr3_nt: TGTGCCAGCAGCAAAGCGTCGGGGGGGAACGGCACTGAAGCTTTCTTT

v_call: TRBV9
j_call: TRBJ2-5
d_call: -
clone_size: -
cdr3_aa: CASSGGAQETQYF
cdr3_nt: TGTGCCAGCAGCGGGGGGGCCCAAGAGACCCAGTACTTC

v_call: TRBV7-3
j_call: TRBJ2-1
d_call: -
clone_size: -
cdr3_aa: CASSLTARASSYNEQFF
cdr3_nt: TGTGCCAGCAGCTTAACCGCAAGGGCGAGCTCCTACAATGAGCAGTTCTTC

v_call: TRBV13
j_call: TRBJ2-2
d_call: -
clone_size: -
cdr3_aa: CASSTRGSGELFF
cdr3_nt: TGTGCCAGCAGCACTAGGGGGTCCGGGGAGCTGTTTTTT

v_call: TRBV2
j_call: TRBJ2-5
d_call: -
clone_size: -
cdr3_aa: CASSPMGGFDQETQYF
cdr3_nt: TGTGCCAGCAGCCCAATGGGGGGCTTCGACCAAGAGACCCAGTACTTC

v_call: TRBV9
j_call: TRBJ2-3
d_call: -
clone_size: -
cdr3_aa: CASTLLAGATDTQYF
cdr3_nt: TGTGCCAGCACGCTACTCGCCGGGGCCACAGATACGCAGTATTTT

v_call: TRBV7-2
j_call: TRBJ1-4
d_call: TRBD1
clone_size: -
cdr3_aa: CASSKRTTGINEKLFF
cdr3_nt: TGTGCCAGCAGCAAGAGGACGACAGGGATTAATGAAAAACTGTTTTTT

v_call: TRBV11-1
j_call: TRBJ2-3
d_call: -
clone_size: -
cdr3_aa: CASSLAPRSGVADTPYF
cdr3_nt: TGTGCCAGCAGCTTAGCGCCTCGGTCTGGGGTGGCAGATACGCCGTATTTC

v_call: TRBV6-5
j_call: TRBJ2-7
d_call: TRBD1
clone_size: -
cdr3_aa: CAGGTGSHEQYF
cdr3_nt: TGTGCCGGGGGGACAGGGTCCCACGAGCAGTACTTC

v_call: TRBV6-2/TRBV6-3
j_call: TRBJ2-7
d_call: -
clone_size: -
cdr3_aa: CASSSPMSGKYEQYF
cdr3_nt: TGTGCCAGCAGTTCACCTATGTCAGGGAAGTACGAGCAGTACTTC

v_call: TRBV5-8
j_call: TRBJ1-1
d_call: -
clone_size: -
cdr3_aa: CASPVRGGMNTEAFF
cdr3_nt: TGTGCCAGCCCCGTCCGCGGGGGCATGAACACTGAAGCTTTCTTT

v_call: TRBV3-1/TRBV3-2
j_call: TRBJ2-5
d_call: -
clone_size: -
cdr3_aa: CASSQVTITQYF
cdr3_nt: TGTGCCAGCAGCCAAGTTACTATAACCCAGTACTTC

v_call: TRBV5-4
j_call: TRBJ2-5
d_call: TRBD2
clone_size: -
cdr3_aa: CASSLWGGGSQETQYF
cdr3_nt: TGTGCCAGCAGCTTGTGGGGCGGGGGTTCTCAAGAGACCCAGTACTTC

v_call: TRBV4-1
j_call: TRBJ1-1
d_call: -
clone_size: -
cdr3_aa: CASSQDSGRDTEAFF
cdr3_nt: TGCGCCAGCAGCCAAGATTCAGGGCGAGACACTGAAGCTTTCTTT

v_call: TRBV4-3
j_call: TRBJ2-3
d_call: TRBD2
clone_size: once
cdr3_aa: CASSQDLQRGAWDTQYF
cdr3_nt: TGCGCCAGCAGCCAAGATCTTCAGCGGGGGGCGTGGGATACGCAGTATTTT

v_call: TRBV19
j_call: TRBJ2-2
d_call: -
clone_size: -
cdr3_aa: CASSPGVNTGELFF
cdr3_nt: TGTGCCAGCTCCCCGGGGGTAAACACCGGGGAGCTGTTTTTT

v_call: TRBV4-1
j_call: TRBJ2-7
d_call: -
clone_size: -
cdr3_aa: CASSQPDTLINYEQYF
cdr3_nt: TGCGCCAGCAGCCAACCGGACACCCTCATTAATTACGAGCAGTACTTC

v_call: TRBV5-4
j_call: TRBJ2-1
d_call: -
clone_size: -
cdr3_aa: CASSLDPGSYNEQFF
cdr3_nt: TGTGCCAGCAGCTTGGATCCGGGGTCCTACAATGAGCAGTTCTTC

v_call: TRBV14
j_call: TRBJ1-6
d_call: -
clone_size: -
cdr3_aa: CASSQDNRLSPLHF
cdr3_nt: TGTGCCAGCAGCCAAGATAATCGGCTTTCACCCCTCCACTTT

v_call: TRBV7-9
j_call: TRBJ1-5
d_call: -
clone_size: -
cdr3_aa: CASSLGPQGDQPQHF
cdr3_nt: TGTGCCAGCAGCTTAGGCCCACAAGGAGACCAGCCCCAGCATTTT

v_call: TRBV6-4
j_call: TRBJ1-6
d_call: -
clone_size: -
cdr3_aa: CASSVGGDYNSPLHF
cdr3_nt: TGTGCCAGCAGTGTGGGGGGAGACTATAATTCACCCCTCCACTTT

v_call: TRBV4-3
j_call: TRBJ1-2
d_call: -
clone_size: once
cdr3_aa: CASSQDLNHYGYTF
cdr3_nt: TGCGCCAGCAGCCAAGATCTCAACCACTATGGCTACACCTTC

v_call: TRBV19
j_call: TRBJ1-2
d_call: -
clone_size: -
cdr3_aa: CASSIAGEYGYTF
cdr3_nt: TGTGCCAGTAGTATAGCAGGGGAATATGGCTACACCTTC

v_call: TRBV3-1/TRBV3-2
j_call: TRBJ2-7
d_call: -
clone_size: -
cdr3_aa: CASGDIGGGSSYEQYF
cdr3_nt: TGTGCCAGCGGCGATATAGGGGGGGGGAGCTCCTACGAGCAGTACTTC

v_call: TRBV12-3/TRBV12-4
j_call: TRBJ2-1
d_call: -
clone_size: -
cdr3_aa: CASSSGTQNEQFF
cdr3_nt: TGTGCCAGCAGTTCCGGGACGCAAAATGAGCAGTTCTTC

v_call: TRBV7-3
j_call: TRBJ2-7
d_call: -
clone_size: -
cdr3_aa: CASSLTGYEQYF
cdr3_nt: TGTGCCAGCAGCTTAACGGGGTACGAGCAGTACTTC

v_call: TRBV5-5
j_call: TRBJ2-7
d_call: -
clone_size: few
cdr3_aa: CASSGWDGESYEQYF
cdr3_nt: TGTGCCAGCAGCGGGTGGGACGGGGAATCCTACGAGCAGTACTTC

v_call: TRBV5-4
j_call: TRBJ1-2
d_call: TRBD1
clone_size: few
cdr3_aa: CASSPGTGENYGYTF
cdr3_nt: TGTGCCAGCAGCCCCGGGACAGGGGAAAACTATGGCTACACCTTC

v_call: TRBV2
j_call: TRBJ2-5
d_call: TRBD1
clone_size: -
cdr3_aa: CASSEDQGARETQYF
cdr3_nt: TGTGCCAGCAGTGAAGATCAGGGGGCGCGGGAGACCCAGTACTTC

v_call: TRBV3-1/TRBV3-2
j_call: TRBJ2-3
d_call: TRBD2
clone_size: once
cdr3_aa: CASSAREPAGGADTQYF
cdr3_nt: TGTGCCAGCAGCGCAAGAGAACCAGCGGGGGGGGCAGATACGCAGTATTTT

v_call: TRBV29-1
j_call: TRBJ1-1
d_call: -
clone_size: -
cdr3_aa: CSVDHGTANTEAFF
cdr3_nt: TGCAGCGTAGATCACGGGACCGCGAACACTGAAGCTTTCTTT

v_call: TRBV5-4
j_call: TRBJ2-3
d_call: -
clone_size: -
cdr3_aa: CASSRGQGGSSGRTNTQYF
cdr3_nt: TGTGCCAGCAGCAGGGGGCAGGGGGGTTCTAGCGGACGCACGAATACGCAGTATTTT

v_call: TRBV4-1
j_call: TRBJ1-2
d_call: -
clone_size: -
cdr3_aa: CASSQGGAEANYGYTF
cdr3_nt: TGCGCCAGCAGCCAAGGGGGGGCGGAAGCTAACTATGGCTACACCTTC

v_call: TRBV4-2
j_call: TRBJ1-1
d_call: -
clone_size: -
cdr3_aa: CASSQEWGANTEAFF
cdr3_nt: TGTGCCAGCAGCCAAGAGTGGGGGGCGAACACTGAAGCTTTCTTT

v_call: TRBV6-5
j_call: TRBJ1-2
d_call: -
clone_size: once
cdr3_aa: CASNSGGGYTF
cdr3_nt: TGTGCCAGCAACTCTGGGGGTGGCTACACCTTC

v_call: TRBV7-6
j_call: TRBJ2-5
d_call: TRBD1
clone_size: -
cdr3_aa: CASSLLVTGGRATQYF
cdr3_nt: TGTGCCAGCAGCTTACTGGTAACAGGGGGCCGGGCGACCCAGTACTTC

v_call: TRBV4-1
j_call: TRBJ1-2
d_call: -
clone_size: -
cdr3_aa: CASSPGEVTLIGDNYGYTF
cdr3_nt: TGCGCCAGCAGCCCCGGGGAAGTTACGCTCATTGGGGATAACTATGGCTACACCTTC